This record looks at one TCR beta chain sequence and its context. The data are from a study of blood T cell repertoires in COVID-19. The CDR3 is 14 amino acids. The germline V gene encodes CDR1 MNHEY and CDR2 SMNVEV (reference sequence). V was clipped by 3 bases and J by 4 bases, with 10 bases between them. Repertoires were generated with immunoSEQ multiplex PCR, while TCRdb's copy carries only in-frame clones and drops some. This table holds almost 200,000 clones, roughly 80% found once. Input material: peripheral blood. The clonotype comes from a man between 60 and 75 years old with COVID-19, enrolled during active disease. The chain recombines TRBV27 with TRBJ2-1; D remains unclear. Here the CDR3 reads CASSFGQRYNEQFF. CDR3 nucleotide sequence: TGTGCCAGCAGTTTTGGGCAGAGATACAATGAGCAGTTCTTC.